The entry that follows covers one T cell receptor beta chain sequence. Trimming took 6 bases from V and 6 from J; bases not matched to a gene: 13. CDR1 is SGDLS and CDR2 is YYNGEE in the germline V gene. This CDR3 spans 16 amino acids. The source of the sample is a study of T cell responses to AZD1222 COVID-19 vaccine. Study information: Second-dose intervals near 4 or 12 weeks were combined.

Sequenced by immunoSEQ multiplex PCR; TCRdb stores in-frame clones only, minus some. The table records 75,000 to 100,000 clones, about nine tenths of them present only once. The chain carries TRBV9 and TRBJ2-1; 9 bases are shared with TRBD1. The material sequenced was peripheral blood, taken on day 0 of AZD1222 vaccination. The receptor was derived from an adult in good health. CDR3: CASKGGPRQGGNEQFF. The CDR3 nucleotides read TGTGCCAGCAAAGGTGGGCCGCGACAGGGGGGCAATGAGCAGTTCTTC.